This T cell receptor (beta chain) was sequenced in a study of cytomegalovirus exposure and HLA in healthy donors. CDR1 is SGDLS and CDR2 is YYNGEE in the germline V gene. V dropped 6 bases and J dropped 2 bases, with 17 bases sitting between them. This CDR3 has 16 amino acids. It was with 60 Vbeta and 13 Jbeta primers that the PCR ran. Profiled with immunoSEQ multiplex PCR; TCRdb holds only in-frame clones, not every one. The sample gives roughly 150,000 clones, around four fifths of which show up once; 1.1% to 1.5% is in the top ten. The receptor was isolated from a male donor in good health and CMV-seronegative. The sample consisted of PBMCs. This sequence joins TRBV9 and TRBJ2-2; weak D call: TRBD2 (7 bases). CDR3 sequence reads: CASTRQRGQNTGELFF. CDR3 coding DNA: TGTGCCAGCACTCGCCAGCGGGGACAAAACACCGGGGAGCTGTTTTTT. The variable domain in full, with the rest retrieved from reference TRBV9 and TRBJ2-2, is DSGVTQTPKHLITATGQRVTLRCSPRSGDLSVYWYQQSLDQGLQFLIQYYNGEERAKGNILERFSAQQFPDLHSELNLSSLELGDSALYFCASTRQRGQNTGELFFGEGSRLTVL.